A few counts support the clone carrying this T cell receptor beta chain. Its antigen remains unknown. This sample was included in a study of OX40 agonist ivuxolimab in advanced cancers. About the study: Participants averaged approximately 60 years of age (range roughly 23 to 85) and were roughly 80% male. Whole-study findings and limits: Compared with others, partial responders at 0.1-3.0 mg/kg displayed clonal expansion among the lowest. Which antigen the expanded peripheral T cells recognized is unknown.

Profiled with immunoSEQ multiplex PCR; TCRdb holds only in-frame clones, not every one. Of about 66,000 clones in the sample, roughly 84% were seen once. Patients with a history of autoimmune disease or on systemic immunosuppression were excluded. Germline CDR1 LGHNT, CDR2 FRNRAP. V dropped 6 bases and J dropped 4 bases, with 12 bases sitting between them. This CDR3 is built from 13 residues. The specimen was CD4+ or CD8+ T cells sorted from blood, collected in a trial of the OX40 agonist ivuxolimab. The chain has TRBV12-5 and TRBJ1-1; D remains unclear. The source of this sequence is an adult with an advanced solid tumor such as melanoma, head and neck, liver or kidney cancer. The CDR3 sequence: CASGLELGTEAFF. The CDR3 nucleotides are TGTGCTAGTGGGCTTGAATTGGGCACTGAAGCTTTCTTT.